What follows describes a single T cell receptor (beta chain). The antigen is not known. V lost 7 bases, J lost 7 bases, and 9 bases stayed unmatched. Per the germline V gene, CDR1 is SNHLY and CDR2 is FYNNEI. The CDR3 has 14 residues. Profiling relied on immunoSEQ multiplex PCR, and the TCRdb table lists in-frame clones only, not all of them. This table holds around 64,000 clones, around 87% found once. The data were obtained in a study of OX40 agonist ivuxolimab in advanced cancers. Study results and caveats: Expanded clones were, on average, more numerous among CD8+ T cells than CD4+.

The origin of this receptor is an adult with an advanced solid tumor such as melanoma, head and neck, liver or kidney cancer. The chain uses TRBV2 and TRBJ2-1, with 8 bases that match TRBD2. The sequences come from CD4+ or CD8+ T cells sorted from blood, collected in a trial of the OX40 agonist ivuxolimab. The CDR3 loop reads CASIDGRVLNEQFF. As DNA, the CDR3 is TGTGCCAGCATTGACGGGAGGGTCTTAAATGAGCAGTTCTTC.